The source of this T cell receptor beta chain is a study of blood T cell repertoires in COVID-19. Turning to the study itself: PBMCs, B-cell-depleted T cells, or T cells provided the cDNA or gDNA that made up the material.

Authors' processing steps: Amplification from reference gene primers served as the basis for estimated nucleated cell counts. Sequencing was performed with immunoSEQ multiplex PCR; in TCRdb, only in-frame clones are kept and a portion is missing. V, J and clone size derive from that table, while D and trimming were established from the DNA sequence. The table lists about 200,000 clones, over 60% of them singletons. The sample comprised peripheral blood. The receptor was derived from a woman in her sixties or seventies with acute or convalescent COVID-19.

The CDR3 DNA follows: TGTGCCAGCAGTTCCCTTAATGAAAAACTGTTTTTT. Its translation is CASSSLNEKLFF. The chain has TRBV27 and TRBJ1-4; D call uncertain. V was clipped by 4 bases and J by 4 bases, with 4 bases between them. There are 12 residues in the CDR3. Germline-derived CDR1 and CDR2 are MNHEY and SMNVEV (reference sequence).